A selection of T cell receptor beta chains follows, all from one sample in a study of blood T cell repertoires in COVID-19. Profiled with immunoSEQ multiplex PCR; TCRdb holds only in-frame clones, not every one. Of 18,000 or so clones in the sample, roughly 91% were seen once. The sequenced material came from peripheral blood. The origin of the receptors is a human donor in a cohort sampled during active COVID-19. Each CDR3 is given with its conserved first and last residue. D genes are given only for firm matches. The size field is filled for only some rows; it gives once, few, many or a size class.

CDR3 DNA | CDR3 protein | J gene | clone size | D gene | V gene
TGTGCCAGCAGCCAGGAACAGGGAATGGCTTCAGATACGCAGTATTTT | CASSQEQGMASDTQYF | TRBJ2-3 | . | . | TRBV11-3
TGTGCCAGCAGTACGGTCGACAGGGTCTTCTTT | CASSTVDRVFF | TRBJ1-1 | . | TRBD1 | TRBV6-5
TGTGCCAGCAGCGTAGGAGGACAGCACCAAGAGACCCAGTACTTC | CASSVGGQHQETQYF | TRBJ2-5 | . | . | TRBV9
TGTGCCAGCAGCTTGTGGGGGTTGAGGCGGGGAAACAATGAGCAGTTCTTC | CASSLWGLRRGNNEQFF | TRBJ2-1 | . | . | TRBV7-2
TGCAGCGTTACCGGGGGGCAAGATACGCAGTATTTT | CSVTGGQDTQYF | TRBJ2-3 | . | . | TRBV29-1
TGTGCCAGCAGCCAAGCCGGACAGGGGCCGCGCATCACAGATACGCAGTATTTT | CASSQAGQGPRITDTQYF | TRBJ2-3 | . | TRBD1 | TRBV14
TGTGCCAGCAGCTTGTACTCCTATAATTCACCCCTCCACTTT | CASSLYSYNSPLHF | TRBJ1-6 | . | . | TRBV11-3
TGTGCCTGGAGTGTATACGGAGGTAGCAATCAGCCCCAGCATTTT | CAWSVYGGSNQPQHF | TRBJ1-5 | once | . | TRBV30
TGCGCCAGCAGCCAGAGAGGTAGCGGGGGGGGCACAGATACGCAGTATTTT | CASSQRGSGGGTDTQYF | TRBJ2-3 | . | TRBD2 | TRBV4-1
TGTGCCAGCAGCCCGAGCGGGGCCCCAGGGACCCAGTACTTC | CASSPSGAPGTQYF | TRBJ2-5 | . | TRBD2 | TRBV7-2
TGTGCTAGTGGTCCAGGGACAGAATCCGATCCTATGAACTATGGCTACACCTTC | CASGPGTESDPMNYGYTF | TRBJ1-2 | . | TRBD1 | TRBV12-5
TGTGCCAGCAGTTACCTACGGACAGGCGGTAGCTATGGCTACACCTTC | CASSYLRTGGSYGYTF | TRBJ1-2 | . | TRBD1 | TRBV6-5
TGTGCCAGCAGCCAAGATAGGCCAGGGGGTCTTAGCTACACCTTC | CASSQDRPGGLSYTF | TRBJ1-2 | . | TRBD1 | TRBV3-1/TRBV3-2
TGTGCCAGCAGCGCCATAATAGCGGGAGTTCACAATGAGCAGTTCTTC | CASSAIIAGVHNEQFF | TRBJ2-1 | . | TRBD2 | TRBV5-5
TGTGCCAGCAGCCCCACTAGCGGGAGGCCCAATGAGCAGTTCTTC | CASSPTSGRPNEQFF | TRBJ2-1 | . | TRBD2 | TRBV11-2
TGTGCCAGCAGCGTAGATGGGGCCTCCTACAATGAGCAGTTCTTC | CASSVDGASYNEQFF | TRBJ2-1 | once | . | TRBV9
TGTGCCAGCAGCTTGGTTAAACAACCGGGACACCCGGTTTACAATGAGCAGTTCTTC | CASSLVKQPGHPVYNEQFF | TRBJ2-1 | . | . | TRBV5-5
TGTGCCAGCAGCGTAGAGGTACAGGGGGTTGGTGGCTACACCTTC | CASSVEVQGVGGYTF | TRBJ1-2 | . | TRBD1 | TRBV9
TGTGCCAGCAGGGCGCGACAGGGTGGGAACTATGGCTACACCTTC | CASRARQGGNYGYTF | TRBJ1-2 | . | TRBD1 | TRBV2
TGTGCCAGAAGGGACTGTGAAAAACTGTTTTTT | CARRDCEKLFF | TRBJ1-4 | . | . | TRBV25-1
TGTGCCACCAGTGAACAAGATAGGAGGGATCGAAACCTAGCCAAAAACATTCAGTACTTC | CATSEQDRRDRNLAKNIQYF | TRBJ2-4 | . | . | TRBV24-1
TGTGCCAGCAAAAGGAGATATAGCAATCAGCCCCAGCATTTT | CASKRRYSNQPQHF | TRBJ1-5 | . | . | TRBV27
TGTGCCAGCAGCTTAAAAGCGGGGGGCCGATACACCGGGGAGCTGTTTTTT | CASSLKAGGRYTGELFF | TRBJ2-2 | . | TRBD2 | TRBV7-9
TGCGCCAGCAGCCCCAGTCGTGTCTATGGCTACACCTTC | CASSPSRVYGYTF | TRBJ1-2 | . | . | TRBV10-1
TGTGCCAGCAGTCCCATCAGGCGGACACCGTCTGGCTACACCTTC | CASSPIRRTPSGYTF | TRBJ1-2 | once | . | TRBV5-6
TGTGCCAGCAGCTTGGAAGCGGGGGGGCCTCACGAGCAGTACTTC | CASSLEAGGPHEQYF | TRBJ2-7 | . | TRBD2 | TRBV11-3
TGTGCCAGTAGAGACAGGGGGAGTCAGCCCCAGCATTTT | CASRDRGSQPQHF | TRBJ1-5 | . | TRBD1 | TRBV19
TGTGCCAGCAGCTTAGGAGACAGGCAAGAGACCCAGTACTTC | CASSLGDRQETQYF | TRBJ2-5 | . | . | TRBV7-8
TGCGCCAGCAGCAAAGTCCCAGGCCCCTACGAGCAGTACTTC | CASSKVPGPYEQYF | TRBJ2-7 | . | . | TRBV5-1